Listed here is a single TCR beta chain. The antigen remains undetermined. Repertoires were generated with immunoSEQ multiplex PCR, while TCRdb's copy carries only in-frame clones and drops some. This table has 300,000 to 450,000 clones, just over 90% appearing once. The data originate from a study of Ad26.COV2.S vaccination and SARS-CoV-2 variants. Study-wide results and caveats: While placebo recipients had lower spike-specific TCR breadth, vaccine recipients had more. CD8+ and CD4+ T cells specific for spike reportedly responded with substantial breadth after vaccination. Total responses of T cells may have been underestimated by the analyses of TCR breadth and depth.

This CDR3 contains 12 residues. Germline V gene data show CDR1 as SEHNR and CDR2 as FQNEAQ (reference sequence). The V end was cut by 3 bases, the J end by 6 bases, with 9 bases between. This TCR was sampled from a human donor who had recovered from COVID-19. The source was peripheral blood, collected after recovery from COVID-19. The chain recombines TRBV7-9 with TRBJ2-7; D gene ambiguous. CDR3 protein: CASSFLAGEQYF. The DNA for the CDR3 is TGTGCCAGCAGCTTCCTCGCTGGCGAGCAGTACTTC.